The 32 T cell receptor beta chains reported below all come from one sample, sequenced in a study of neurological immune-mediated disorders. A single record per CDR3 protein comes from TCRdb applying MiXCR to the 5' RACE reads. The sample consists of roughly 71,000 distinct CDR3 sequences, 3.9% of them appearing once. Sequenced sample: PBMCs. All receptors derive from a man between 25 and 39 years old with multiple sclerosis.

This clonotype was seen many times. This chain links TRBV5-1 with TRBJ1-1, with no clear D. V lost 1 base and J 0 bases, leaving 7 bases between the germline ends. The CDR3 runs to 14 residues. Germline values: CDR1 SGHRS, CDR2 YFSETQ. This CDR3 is CASSLRVMNTEAFF. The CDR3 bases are TGCGCCAGCAGCTTGAGGGTAATGAACACTGAAGCTTTCTTT.

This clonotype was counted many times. CDR3 sequence: CSARGPQANYGYTF. The CDR3 DNA follows: TGCAGTGCTAGAGGGCCCCAGGCTAACTATGGCTACACCTTC. V usage is TRBV20-1 and J usage is TRBJ1-2; D is uncertain. V was pared by 1 base and J by 0 bases, with 9 bases between. The germline V gene encodes CDR1 DFQATT and CDR2 SNEGSKA (reference sequence). This CDR3 is 14 amino acids long.

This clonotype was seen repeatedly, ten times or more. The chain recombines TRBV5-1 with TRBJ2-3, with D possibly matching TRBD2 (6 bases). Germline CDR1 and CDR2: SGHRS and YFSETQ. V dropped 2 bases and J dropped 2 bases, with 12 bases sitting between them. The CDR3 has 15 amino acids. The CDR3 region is CASSFAAGTTDTQYF. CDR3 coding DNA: TGCGCCAGCAGCTTTGCGGCGGGGACCACAGATACGCAGTATTTT.

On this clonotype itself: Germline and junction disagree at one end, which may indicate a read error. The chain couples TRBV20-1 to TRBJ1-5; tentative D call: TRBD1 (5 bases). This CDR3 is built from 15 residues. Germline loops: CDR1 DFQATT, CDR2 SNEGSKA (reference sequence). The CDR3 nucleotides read TGCAGTGCAGCTGACAGTGTTTATAGCAATCAGCCCCAGAATTTT. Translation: CSAADSVYSNQPQNF.

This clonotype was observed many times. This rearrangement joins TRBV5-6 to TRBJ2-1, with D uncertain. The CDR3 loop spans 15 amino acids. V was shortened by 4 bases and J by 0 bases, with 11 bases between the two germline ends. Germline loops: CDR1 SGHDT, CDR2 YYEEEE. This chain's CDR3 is CASSPVSSSYNEQFF. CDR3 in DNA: TGTGCCAGCAGCCCGGTATCGAGCTCCTACAATGAGCAGTTCTTC.

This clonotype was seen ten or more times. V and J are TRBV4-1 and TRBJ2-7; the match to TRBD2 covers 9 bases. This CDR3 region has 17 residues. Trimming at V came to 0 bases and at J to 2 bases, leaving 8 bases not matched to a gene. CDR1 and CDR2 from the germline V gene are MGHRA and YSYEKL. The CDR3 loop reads CASSQDVRASGAYEQYF. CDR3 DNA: TGCGCCAGCAGCCAAGACGTTCGGGCTAGCGGGGCCTACGAGCAGTACTTC.

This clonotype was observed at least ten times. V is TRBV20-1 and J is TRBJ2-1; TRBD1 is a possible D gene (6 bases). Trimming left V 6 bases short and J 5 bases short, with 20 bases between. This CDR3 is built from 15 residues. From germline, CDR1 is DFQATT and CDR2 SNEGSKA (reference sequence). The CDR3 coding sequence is TGCAGTGCCAGGGGACGTATTTACTTGGACAATGAGCAGTTCTTC. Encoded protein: CSARGRIYLDNEQFF.

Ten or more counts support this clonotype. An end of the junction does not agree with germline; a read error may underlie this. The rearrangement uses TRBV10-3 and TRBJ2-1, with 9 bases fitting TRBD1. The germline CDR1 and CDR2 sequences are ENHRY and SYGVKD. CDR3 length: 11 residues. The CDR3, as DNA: TGTGCCATCAGAGACCGGGACAGGGACTACTTC. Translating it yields CAIRDRDRDYF.

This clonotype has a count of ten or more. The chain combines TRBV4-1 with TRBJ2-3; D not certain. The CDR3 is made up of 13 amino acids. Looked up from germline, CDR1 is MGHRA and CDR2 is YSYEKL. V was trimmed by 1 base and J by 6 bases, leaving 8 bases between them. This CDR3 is CASSQGRRDTQYF. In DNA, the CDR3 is TGCGCCAGCAGCCAAGGACGTAGGGATACGCAGTATTTT.

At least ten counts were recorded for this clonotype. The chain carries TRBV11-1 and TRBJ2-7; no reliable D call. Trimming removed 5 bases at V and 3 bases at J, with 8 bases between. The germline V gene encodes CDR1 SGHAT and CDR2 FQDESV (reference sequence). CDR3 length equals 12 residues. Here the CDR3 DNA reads TGTGCCAGCAGCCATCAGAACTACGAGCAGTACTTC. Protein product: CASSHQNYEQYF.

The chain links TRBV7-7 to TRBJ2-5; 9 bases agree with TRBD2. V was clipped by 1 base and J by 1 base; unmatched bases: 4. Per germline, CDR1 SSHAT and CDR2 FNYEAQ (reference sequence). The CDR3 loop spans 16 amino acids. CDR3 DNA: TGTGCCAGCAGCTTAGGGCCTAGCGGGGCCCAAGAGACCCAGTACTTC. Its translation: CASSLGPSGAQETQYF. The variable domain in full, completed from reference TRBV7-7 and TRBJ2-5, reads GAGVSQSPRYKVTKRGQDVTLRCDPISSHATLYWYQQALGQGPEFLTYFNYEAQPDKSGLPSDRFSAERPEGSISTLTIQRTEQRDSAMYRCASSLGPSGAQETQYFGPGTRLLVL.

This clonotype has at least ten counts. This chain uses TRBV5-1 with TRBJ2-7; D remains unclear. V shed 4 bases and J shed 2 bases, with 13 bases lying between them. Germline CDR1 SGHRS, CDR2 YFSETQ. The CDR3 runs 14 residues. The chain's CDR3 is CASSPRAEPYEQYF. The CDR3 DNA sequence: TGCGCCAGCAGCCCAAGGGCCGAACCCTACGAGCAGTACTTC.

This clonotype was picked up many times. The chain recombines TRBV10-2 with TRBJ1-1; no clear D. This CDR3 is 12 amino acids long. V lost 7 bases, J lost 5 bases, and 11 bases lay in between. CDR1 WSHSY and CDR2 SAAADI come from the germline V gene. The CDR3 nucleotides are TGCGCCAGCAATTGGGGTTCAACTGAAGCTTTCTTT. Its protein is CASNWGSTEAFF.

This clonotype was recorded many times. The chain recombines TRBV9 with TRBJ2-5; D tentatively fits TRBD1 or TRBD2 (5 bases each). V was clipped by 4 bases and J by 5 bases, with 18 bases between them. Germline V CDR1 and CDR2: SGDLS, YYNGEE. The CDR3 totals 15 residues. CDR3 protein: CASSLVGGVGETQYF. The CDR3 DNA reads TGTGCCAGCAGCCTCGTTGGGGGAGTCGGGGAGACCCAGTACTTC.

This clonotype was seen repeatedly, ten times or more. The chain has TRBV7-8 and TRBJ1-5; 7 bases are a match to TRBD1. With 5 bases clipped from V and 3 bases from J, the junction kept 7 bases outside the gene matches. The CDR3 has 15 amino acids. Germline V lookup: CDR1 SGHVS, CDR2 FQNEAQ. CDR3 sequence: CASSHRDSSNQPQHF. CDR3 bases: TGTGCCAGCAGCCACAGGGACAGTTCCAATCAGCCCCAGCATTTT.

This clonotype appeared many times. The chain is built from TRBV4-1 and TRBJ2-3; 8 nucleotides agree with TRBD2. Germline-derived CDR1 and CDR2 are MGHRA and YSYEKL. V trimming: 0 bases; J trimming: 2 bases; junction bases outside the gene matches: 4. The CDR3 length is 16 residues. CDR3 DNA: TGCGCCAGCAGCCAAGACGGGGGGGAAGACACAGATACGCAGTATTTT. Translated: CASSQDGGEDTDTQYF.

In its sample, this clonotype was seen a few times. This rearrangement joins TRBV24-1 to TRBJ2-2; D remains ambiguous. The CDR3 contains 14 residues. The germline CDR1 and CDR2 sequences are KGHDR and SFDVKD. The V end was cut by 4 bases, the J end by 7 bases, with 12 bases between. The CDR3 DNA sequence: TGTGCCACCAGTGACTCCGCCAGCGTCGGGGAGCTGTTTTTT. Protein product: CATSDSASVGELFF.

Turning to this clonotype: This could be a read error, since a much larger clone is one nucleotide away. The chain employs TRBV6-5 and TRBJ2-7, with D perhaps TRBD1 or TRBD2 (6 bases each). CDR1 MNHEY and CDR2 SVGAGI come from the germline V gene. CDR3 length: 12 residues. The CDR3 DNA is TGTGCCAGCAGTTACGGGGGGCACGAGCAGCACTTC. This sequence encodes CASSYGGHEQHF.

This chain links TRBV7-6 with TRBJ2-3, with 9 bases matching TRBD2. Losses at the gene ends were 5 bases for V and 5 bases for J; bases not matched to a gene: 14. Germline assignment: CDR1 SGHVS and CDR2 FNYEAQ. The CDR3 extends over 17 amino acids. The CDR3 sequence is CASSLLGLAGNGDTQYF. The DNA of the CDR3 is TGTGCCAGCAGCCTCCTGGGGCTAGCGGGAAACGGAGATACGCAGTATTTT. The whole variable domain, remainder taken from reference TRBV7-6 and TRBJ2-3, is GAGVSQSPRYKVTKRGQDVALRCDPISGHVSLYWYRQALGQGPEFLTYFNYEAQQDKSGLPNDRFSAERPEGSISTLTIQRTEQRDSAMYRCASSLLGLAGNGDTQYFGPGTRLTVL.

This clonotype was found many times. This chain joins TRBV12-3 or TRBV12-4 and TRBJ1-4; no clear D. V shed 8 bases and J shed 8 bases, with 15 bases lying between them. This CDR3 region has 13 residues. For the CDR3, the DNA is TGTGCCAGCTCTCAGAACCGAGGGGAAAAACTGTTTTTT. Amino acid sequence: CASSQNRGEKLFF.

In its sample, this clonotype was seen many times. The CDR3 DNA is TGCGCCAGCAGCCTCAGGGGAAATGAAAAACTGTTTTTT. Its translation is CASSLRGNEKLFF. The rearrangement uses TRBV4-1 and TRBJ1-4; weak D call: TRBD1 (6 bases). The germline gives CDR1 MGHRA, CDR2 YSYEKL. The CDR3 length is 13 residues. The germline V and J ends were trimmed by 4 bases and 5 bases, with 8 bases remaining between them.

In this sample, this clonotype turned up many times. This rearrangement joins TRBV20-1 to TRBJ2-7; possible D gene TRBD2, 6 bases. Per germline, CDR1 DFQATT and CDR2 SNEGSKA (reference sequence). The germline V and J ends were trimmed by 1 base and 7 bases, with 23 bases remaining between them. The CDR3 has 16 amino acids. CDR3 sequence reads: CSARVAARDRDSEQYF. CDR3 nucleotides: TGCAGTGCTAGAGTCGCTGCCCGGGACCGGGACTCGGAGCAGTACTTC.

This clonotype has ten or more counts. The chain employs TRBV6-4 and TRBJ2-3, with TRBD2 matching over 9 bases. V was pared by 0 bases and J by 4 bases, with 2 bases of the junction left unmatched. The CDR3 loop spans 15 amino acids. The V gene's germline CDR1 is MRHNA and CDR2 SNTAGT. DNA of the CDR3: TGTGCCAGCAGTGACTCGATAGCGGGGGCAGATACGCAGTATTTT. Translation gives CASSDSIAGADTQYF.

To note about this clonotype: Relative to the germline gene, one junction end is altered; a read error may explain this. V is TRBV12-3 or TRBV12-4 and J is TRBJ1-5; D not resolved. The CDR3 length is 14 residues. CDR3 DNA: TGTGCCAGCAGTTTAGAGTCTAGCAATCAGCCCCAGAATTTT. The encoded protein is CASSLESSNQPQNF.

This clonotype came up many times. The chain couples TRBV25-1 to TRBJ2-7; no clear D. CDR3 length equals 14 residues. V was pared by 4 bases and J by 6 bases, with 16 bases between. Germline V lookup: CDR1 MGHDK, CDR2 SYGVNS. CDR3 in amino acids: CASSGPTGHGEQYF. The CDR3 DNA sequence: TGTGCCAGCAGTGGCCCAACTGGGCACGGCGAGCAGTACTTC.

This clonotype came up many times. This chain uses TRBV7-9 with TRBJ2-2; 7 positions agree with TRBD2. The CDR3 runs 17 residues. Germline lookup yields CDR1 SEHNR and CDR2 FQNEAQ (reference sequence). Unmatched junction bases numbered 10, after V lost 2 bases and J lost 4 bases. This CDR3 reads CASSLRKRGLGTGELFF. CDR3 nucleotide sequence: TGTGCCAGCAGCTTAAGGAAGCGGGGACTGGGCACCGGGGAGCTGTTTTTT.

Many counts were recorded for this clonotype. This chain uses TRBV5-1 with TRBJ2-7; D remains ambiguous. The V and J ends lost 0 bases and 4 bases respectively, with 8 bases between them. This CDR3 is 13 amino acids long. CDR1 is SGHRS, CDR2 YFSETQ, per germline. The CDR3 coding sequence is TGCGCCAGCAGCTTGGACTCATGGTACGAGCAGTACTTC. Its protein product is CASSLDSWYEQYF.

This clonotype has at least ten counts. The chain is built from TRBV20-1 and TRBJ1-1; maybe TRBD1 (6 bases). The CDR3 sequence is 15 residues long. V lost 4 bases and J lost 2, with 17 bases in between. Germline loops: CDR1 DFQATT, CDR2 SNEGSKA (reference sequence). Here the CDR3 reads CSATDPTGSNTEAFF. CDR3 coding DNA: TGCAGTGCTACTGATCCGACAGGATCCAACACTGAAGCTTTCTTT.

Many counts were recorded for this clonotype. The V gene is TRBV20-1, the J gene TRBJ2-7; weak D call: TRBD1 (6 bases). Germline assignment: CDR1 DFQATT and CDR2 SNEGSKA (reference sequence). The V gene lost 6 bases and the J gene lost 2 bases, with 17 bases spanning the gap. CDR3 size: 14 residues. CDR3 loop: CSAGTGTRTYEQYF. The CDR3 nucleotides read TGCAGTGCCGGGACCGGGACAAGAACCTACGAGCAGTACTTC.

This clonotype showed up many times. The chain's CDR3 is CSARTETDSYEQYF. The CDR3 DNA reads as TGCAGTGCTAGAACAGAGACTGACTCCTACGAGCAGTACTTC. This sequence joins TRBV20-1 and TRBJ2-7; D uncertain. Germline V CDR1 and CDR2: DFQATT, SNEGSKA (reference sequence). Trimming pared 2 bases from V and 0 bases from J, leaving 11 bases between. The CDR3 extends over 14 amino acids.

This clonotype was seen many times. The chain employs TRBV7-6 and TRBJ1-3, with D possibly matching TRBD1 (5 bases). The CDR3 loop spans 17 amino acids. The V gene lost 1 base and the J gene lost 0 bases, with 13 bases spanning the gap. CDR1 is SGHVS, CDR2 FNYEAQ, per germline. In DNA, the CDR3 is TGTGCCAGCAGCTTAGAAGACAGTCCTTACTCTGGAAACACCATATATTTT. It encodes CASSLEDSPYSGNTIYF.

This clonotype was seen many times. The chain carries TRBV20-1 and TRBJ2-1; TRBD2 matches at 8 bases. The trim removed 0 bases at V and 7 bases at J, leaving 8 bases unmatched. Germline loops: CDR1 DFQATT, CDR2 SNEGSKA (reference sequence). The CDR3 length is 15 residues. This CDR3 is CSARDRASGLNEQFF. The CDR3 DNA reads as TGCAGTGCTAGAGATCGGGCTAGCGGGTTGAATGAGCAGTTCTTC.